This is a list of T cell receptor beta chains from one sample in a study of T cells in pancreatic ductal adenocarcinoma. Only in-frame clones appear in the TCRdb table, and some are missing; sequencing was by immunoSEQ multiplex PCR. The repertoire consists of some 5,000 clones, with 88% occurring once and the leading ten covering 5.9%. Sequencing was carried out using pancreatic tumor tissue. These receptors were collected from a human donor with pancreatic ductal adenocarcinoma. Each CDR3 is given with its conserved first and last residue. A D gene is named only where the DNA matches it firmly. Clone sizes are given selectively: once, few, many, or a class where the clone is expanded.

.	.	TRBV9	TRBJ1-3	17	TGTGCCAGCAGCGTAGTCCCAGGGGCGAGCTCTGGAAACACCATATATTTT	CASSVVPGASSGNTIYF
.	.	TRBV7-5	TRBJ2-1	18	TGTGCCAGAAGCTCAGAACCTAGCGGGGGGGTTTCCTACAATGAGCAGTTCTTC	CARSSEPSGGVSYNEQFF
.	once	TRBV2	TRBJ1-2	13	TGTGCCAGCTCGCAGGGAGTTAACTATGGCTACACCTTC	CASSQGVNYGYTF
TRBD1	once	TRBV10-3	TRBJ1-1	15	TGTGCCATCAGTGGAGCCCGACAGGGGAACACTGAAGCTTTCTTT	CAISGARQGNTEAFF
.	few	TRBV6-5	TRBJ1-2	14	TGTGCCAGCAGTCAAGGACGGAGGGGGTATGGCTACACCTTC	CASSQGRRGYGYTF
.	.	TRBV27	TRBJ2-1	12	TGTGCCAGCGGTCGGGAGTCGAATGAGCAGTTCTTC	CASGRESNEQFF
.	.	TRBV11-3	TRBJ2-3	16	TGTGCCAGCAGCTTAGGGGCGTACCCTAGCACAGATACGCAGTATTTT	CASSLGAYPSTDTQYF
TRBD1	.	TRBV7-6	TRBJ1-4	13	TGTGCCAGCACGACAGGGACGGATGAAAAACTGTTTTTT	CASTTGTDEKLFF
.	.	TRBV7-8	TRBJ1-5	12	TGTGCCAGCAGCTACTCAGATCAGCCCCAGCATTTT	CASSYSDQPQHF
TRBD2	.	TRBV9	TRBJ2-5	16	TGTGCCAGCAGCATGAGACTAGCGGGAGGCAAAGAGACCCAGTACTTC	CASSMRLAGGKETQYF
TRBD2	.	TRBV2	TRBJ2-5	15	TGTGCCAGCAGGACCCCTAGCGGGAGATACGAGACCCAGTACTTC	CASRTPSGRYETQYF
.	.	TRBV20-1	TRBJ2-5	11	TGCAGTGCCCGGGGAGAAGAGACCCAGTACTTC	CSARGEETQYF
TRBD1	.	TRBV25-1	TRBJ2-5	15	TGTGCCAGCAGTGAAGGACAGGGTGGGCAAGAGACCCAGTACTTC	CASSEGQGGQETQYF
.	.	TRBV6-1	TRBJ1-4	15	TGTGCCAGCAGTGAACCCAACGGGTTAAATGAAAAACTGTTTTTT	CASSEPNGLNEKLFF
.	.	TRBV7-9	TRBJ2-1	12	TGTGCCAGCAGTCCCGGCTGGAATGAGCAGTTCTTC	CASSPGWNEQFF
.	.	TRBV7-8	TRBJ2-2	16	TGTGCCAGCAGCTTAGATAGCGTCTTGAACACCGGGGAGCTGTTTTTT	CASSLDSVLNTGELFF
.	.	TRBV4-2	TRBJ1-3	14	TGTGCCAGCAGCCAGAACAGGGCTGGAAACACCATATATTTT	CASSQNRAGNTIYF
.	few	TRBV6-1	TRBJ1-3	13	TGTGCCAGCAGTGAGGGTGCGGAAAACACCATATATTTT	CASSEGAENTIYF
TRBD2	.	TRBV7-2	TRBJ2-3	15	TGTGCCAGCAGCTTATCTAGCGGGGGGGAGGATACGCAGTATTTT	CASSLSSGGEDTQYF
TRBD1	.	TRBV9	TRBJ2-1	15	TGTGCCAGCAGCGCGGGGACAGCGACCTACAATGAGCAGTTCTTC	CASSAGTATYNEQFF
.	.	TRBV7-9	TRBJ2-4	15	TGTGCCAGCAGCTTGGCCAAACTAGCCAAAAACATTCAGTACTTC	CASSLAKLAKNIQYF
.	.	TRBV2	TRBJ1-2	13	TGTGCCAGCAATACGCAGGGCAACTATGGCTACACCTTC	CASNTQGNYGYTF
.	once	TRBV5-4	TRBJ2-1	15	TGTGCCAGCAGTTCCGGGACCCCTTCAGCTAATGAGCAGTTCTTC	CASSSGTPSANEQFF
.	once	TRBV18	TRBJ2-1	14	TGTGCCAGCTCACTGCGGGGGCCGAGGAATGAGCAGTTCTTC	CASSLRGPRNEQFF
.	.	TRBV28	TRBJ1-3	15	TGTGCCAGCAGTTCTCCGGACTACTCTGGAAACACCATATATTTT	CASSSPDYSGNTIYF
TRBD2	.	TRBV5-5	TRBJ2-2	16	TGTGCCAGCAGCTCTAGACTAGCGGGAGGGCCCGGGGAGCTGTTTTTT	CASSSRLAGGPGELFF
.	.	TRBV7-9	TRBJ2-3	12	TGTGCCAGCAGCCCATCGAGTGGTACGCAGTATTTT	CASSPSSGTQYF
.	.	TRBV7-7	TRBJ2-1	14	TGTGCCAGCAACCCGTTGACAGCCTTGAATGAGCAGTTCTTC	CASNPLTALNEQFF
TRBD2	.	TRBV19	TRBJ2-3	15	TGTGCCAGTAGTATAGGAGCGGGGAGGGAAGATACGCAGTATTTT	CASSIGAGREDTQYF
.	.	TRBV4-1	TRBJ2-3	18	TGCGCCAGCAGCCAAGATTTCAGGGCGGGGGCGGGCACAGATACGCAGTATTTT	CASSQDFRAGAGTDTQYF
.	.	TRBV13	TRBJ2-3	14	TGTGCCAGCAGCTCGGGGCGTGGCAGAGATACGCAGTATTTT	CASSSGRGRDTQYF
TRBD1	.	TRBV5-1	TRBJ2-3	17	TGCGCCAGCAGCCGACGACAGGGCGGTTGGAGCACAGATACGCAGTATTTT	CASSRRQGGWSTDTQYF
.	.	TRBV19	TRBJ2-5	14	TGTGCCAGTAGTATAGGTAGCGGTCAAGAGACCCAGTACTTC	CASSIGSGQETQYF
TRBD2	once	TRBV11-3	TRBJ2-3	17	TGTGCCAGCAGCTTAGGGGGACTAGCGGGGAACACAGATACGCAGTATTTT	CASSLGGLAGNTDTQYF
.	.	TRBV2	TRBJ1-1	12	TGTGCCAGCAGCAGCAGGGAGCCTGAAGCTTTCTTT	CASSSREPEAFF
.	.	TRBV6-1	TRBJ1-1	11	TGTGCCAGCAGAAATGCGGGGGAAGCTTTCTTT	CASRNAGEAFF
.	.	TRBV9	TRBJ2-1	15	TGTGCCAGCAGCGTAGTGGCGGGTTACAAGAATGAGCAGTTCTTC	CASSVVAGYKNEQFF